This TCR beta chain was documented in a study of technical replicates of blood from a few donors. This clone showed up just once. V trimming: 0 bases; J trimming: 9 bases; junction bases outside the gene matches: 8. Per the germline V gene, CDR1 is MNHNY and CDR2 is SVGAGI (reference sequence). CDR3 length: 16 residues. Sequencing was performed with immunoSEQ multiplex PCR; in TCRdb, only in-frame clones are kept and a portion is missing. The data contain some 85,000 clones, about 93% of them singletons. The chain combines TRBV6-6 with TRBJ2-1; 10 positions match TRBD2. The sequenced sample was T cells isolated from PBMCs. This TCR came from a human donor in good health. The CDR3, as DNA: TGTGCCAGCAGTTACTCGAGTAGCGGGAGGATCCCTGAGCAGTTCTTC. Translation: CASSYSSSGRIPEQFF.